The clone carrying this T cell receptor (beta chain) occurred once. Its matching antigen is unknown. Sequenced by immunoSEQ multiplex PCR; TCRdb stores in-frame clones only, minus some. The data hold around 150,000 clones, with around 90% observed a single time. This entry comes from a study of T cell responses to AZD1222 COVID-19 vaccine. General observations from the study: Within unmutated variant regions lay the reported targets of nearly half of spike-specific TCRs. In a largely white British group with more females than males, clonal diversity was possibly underestimated. Scientists sampled the repertoires only once the peak T cell response had passed. Receipt of two AZD1222 doses was followed by a rise in Spike-specific TCR breadth and depth.

Here the sequenced sample was peripheral blood, taken on day 0 of MenACWY control vaccination. The receptor was isolated from an adult in good health.

CDR3 residues: CATSGLRGGDTEAFF. The CDR3 region has the DNA TGTGCCACCAGTGGCCTCCGGGGGGGGGACACTGAAGCTTTCTTT. The V and J genes are TRBV24-1 and TRBJ1-1, with D perhaps matching TRBD1 (5 bases). Germline V gives CDR1 KGHDR, CDR2 SFDVKD. The CDR3 runs 15 residues. Trimming left V 5 bases short and J 3 bases short, with 15 bases between.